This T cell receptor (beta chain) was sequenced in a study of cytomegalovirus exposure and HLA in healthy donors. Study-level background: The same platform was used for the roughly 130 validation repertoires as for the approximately 730 first-cohort repertoires, as reported in a later analysis. Study-level results: A later analysis found first-cohort TCR clusters tended to co-occur in the 120 validation repertoires. According to the study, roughly 160 TCR beta chains were cytomegalovirus-associated. The majority of TCR sequences were rare, yet some public TCRs appeared in many donors.

Turning to this clone: The antigen is unknown.

The germline CDR1 and CDR2 sequences are MNHNS and SASEGT. V lost 1 base to trimming and J lost 6 bases; unmatched junction nucleotides: 4. This CDR3 has 15 amino acids. Data came from immunoSEQ multiplex PCR; TCRdb stores just in-frame clones and leaves some out. The repertoire holds over 150,000 clones, with under 95% as singletons. The receptor's source is a woman aged 18-30 years in good health and CMV-seropositive. The sequenced sample was PBMCs. The chain has TRBV6-1 and TRBJ2-1; 9 bases map to TRBD2. This CDR3 is CASSEGASGANEQFF. The CDR3 DNA reads as TGTGCCAGCAGTGAAGGGGCTAGCGGGGCCAATGAGCAGTTCTTC.